The sequence of this T cell receptor (beta chain) was determined in a study of T-cell memory formation after mild COVID-19. General study results and limits: A subset of responding clones appeared in pre-infection memory, suggesting cross-reactive memory joined.

V was trimmed by 5 bases and J by 7 bases, leaving 9 bases between them. This CDR3 contains 12 residues. CDR1 is SGHTA, CDR2 FQGNSA, per germline. With regard to this clonotype: The antigen remains undetermined.

After 5'RACE with constant-segment primers, TCR alpha and TCR beta cDNA libraries carrying sample barcodes and UMIs were obtained. One entry per CDR3 protein, called by TCRdb with MiXCR from the 5' RACE reads. This sample yields around 250,000 distinct CDR3 sequences, of which approximately 15% are seen a single time; 20% to 25% belongs to the top ten. The chain links TRBV7-2 to TRBJ1-5; D remains unclear. The clonotype was recovered from a man aged 18 to 30 who had mild COVID-19 (a few samples of this study predate the infection). Cell type and time point are not known. Sequences were obtained from PBMCs or a T cell subset sorted from them (not recorded which). Here the CDR3 reads CASSQPPQPQHF. The CDR3 DNA reads as TGTGCCAGCAGCCAGCCGCCCCAGCCCCAGCATTTT.